This T cell receptor (beta chain) is drawn from a study of blood T cell repertoires in COVID-19. About the study: Both acute and convalescent COVID-19 samples were obtained from the United States, Italy and Spain.

V lost 3 bases to trimming and J lost 2 bases; unmatched junction nucleotides: 8. CDR1 is SEHNR, CDR2 FQNEAQ, per germline (reference sequence). The CDR3 consists of 16 residues. Original handling: Estimated nucleated cell counts came from reference gene primer amplification. The method was immunoSEQ multiplex PCR; TCRdb's version includes in-frame clones alone and lacks a portion of them. The V and J calls and clone size come from that table; D and trimming were worked out from the DNA. The repertoire holds 100,000 or so clones, 80% to 90% seen once, with about 30% in the top ten. The sequenced sample was peripheral blood. V usage is TRBV7-9 and J usage is TRBJ2-7; the match to TRBD2 covers 9 bases. This sequence originates from a woman aged 80 or over with acute or convalescent COVID-19. CDR3 region: CASSFGLAGATYEQYF. The CDR3 nucleotides are TGTGCCAGCAGCTTTGGGTTAGCGGGGGCCACCTACGAGCAGTACTTC.